A selection of T cell receptor beta chains follows, all from one sample in a study of CD8 T cells in Susac syndrome. TCRdb independently ran MiXCR on the immunoSEQ multiplex PCR reads; one entry per CDR3 protein. The sample holds about 200,000 distinct CDR3 sequences, 85% to 95% seen once. Sequenced: CD4+ T cells from PBMCs. The receptors were gathered from a human donor in good health. The CDR3 runs from the conserved cysteine through the conserved F or W. The D gene is left open where the match is weak. Rows may omit the clone size; those that give it use once, few, many or a size class.

d_call	v_call	clone_size	j_call	cdr3_aa	cdr3_nt
TRBD2	TRBV29-1	-	TRBJ2-3	CSVVGRLAGTDTQYF	TGCAGCGTTGTCGGCAGACTAGCGGGTACGGATACGCAGTATTTT
-	TRBV13	-	TRBJ1-2	CASSPRDFNYGYTF	TGTGCCAGCAGCCCGAGGGACTTCAACTATGGCTACACCTTC
-	TRBV3-1	once	TRBJ1-1	CASSQYREMNTEAFF	TGTGCCAGCAGCCAGTACAGAGAAATGAACACTGAAGCTTTCTTT
-	TRBV5-1	-	TRBJ2-3	CASSLGQLTDTQYF	TGCGCCAGCAGCTTGGGACAGCTCACAGATACGCAGTATTTT
-	TRBV29-1	-	TRBJ2-3	CSVNPNTDTQYF	TGCAGCGTTAACCCAAACACAGATACGCAGTATTTT
TRBD1	TRBV20-1	-	TRBJ1-1	CSAPNGQANTEAFF	TGCAGTGCCCCGAACGGACAGGCGAACACTGAAGCTTTCTTT
-	TRBV3-1	-	TRBJ2-7	CASSPRAESSYEQYF	TGTGCCAGCAGCCCTAGGGCGGAGAGCTCCTACGAGCAGTACTTC
-	TRBV12-3/TRBV12-4	-	TRBJ2-5	CASSPDSPTLQETQYF	TGTGCCAGCAGCCCGGACTCGCCTACACTCCAAGAGACCCAGTACTTC
-	TRBV18	-	TRBJ2-5	CASSPSGILETQYF	TGTGCCAGCTCACCGTCGGGGATTTTAGAGACCCAGTACTTC
-	TRBV6-2/TRBV6-3	-	TRBJ1-6	CASSRESPLHF	TGTGCCAGCAGTCGTGAATCACCCCTCCACTTT
-	TRBV5-1	-	TRBJ2-1	CASSLEAYNEQFF	TGCGCCAGCAGCTTGGAGGCCTACAATGAGCAGTTCTTC
-	TRBV20-1	-	TRBJ1-5	CSVPRPQGRNQPQHF	TGCAGTGTCCCGAGGCCCCAGGGGCGCAATCAGCCCCAGCATTTT
TRBD1	TRBV28	-	TRBJ2-1	CASSRGTGEPDNEQFF	TGTGCCAGCAGCCGGGGGACAGGGGAGCCAGACAATGAGCAGTTCTTC
TRBD2	TRBV20-1	-	TRBJ2-3	CSAGTSGGGSDTQYF	TGCAGTGCCGGAACTAGCGGGGGCGGGTCAGATACGCAGTATTTT
TRBD1	TRBV4-3	-	TRBJ1-4	CASSWDREGEKLFF	TGCGCCAGCAGCTGGGACAGGGAGGGTGAAAAACTGTTTTTT
-	TRBV3-1	-	TRBJ1-1	CASSQVQGTEAFF	TGTGCCAGCAGCCAAGTCCAGGGTACTGAAGCTTTCTTT
-	TRBV6-1	-	TRBJ1-2	CASGEIYGYTF	TGTGCCAGCGGTGAGATTTATGGCTACACCTTC
-	TRBV5-1	-	TRBJ1-1	CASSSWTANTEAFF	TGCGCCAGCAGCTCCTGGACTGCGAACACTGAAGCTTTCTTT
-	TRBV3-1	once	TRBJ2-3	CASSQDRPSPSYTDTQYF	TGTGCCAGCAGCCAAGATCGTCCTAGCCCCTCGTACACAGATACGCAGTATTTT
TRBD1	TRBV2	-	TRBJ2-7	CASSPTAGGYEQYF	TGTGCCAGCAGTCCGACCGCAGGGGGCTACGAGCAGTACTTC
-	TRBV14	-	TRBJ2-3	CASSQFGDTQYF	TGTGCCAGCAGCCAATTTGGGGATACGCAGTATTTT
-	TRBV29-1	-	TRBJ2-7	CSVPRTLPWYEQYF	TGCAGCGTTCCCCGGACTCTCCCTTGGTACGAGCAGTACTTC
-	TRBV5-6	-	TRBJ2-4	CASSLEQEGIQYF	TGTGCCAGCAGCTTGGAGCAGGAAGGCATTCAGTACTTC
-	TRBV19	-	TRBJ1-5	CARLRQANQPQHF	TGTGCCAGGCTTCGACAGGCGAATCAGCCCCAGCATTTT
TRBD2	TRBV7-3	-	TRBJ2-1	CASSSGGEQFF	TGTGCCAGCAGCTCGGGGGGTGAGCAGTTCTTC
-	TRBV5-4	-	TRBJ2-1	CASSSGGNRGEQFF	TGTGCCAGCAGCTCTGGGGGAAATAGAGGTGAGCAGTTCTTC
-	TRBV24-1	-	TRBJ2-2	CATGSNTGELFF	TGTGCCACCGGGAGTAACACCGGGGAGCTGTTTTTT
-	TRBV19	-	TRBJ1-2	CASSLPGLFFYGYTF	TGTGCCAGTAGTCTGCCGGGACTCTTCTTCTATGGCTACACCTTC
-	TRBV12-3/TRBV12-4	-	TRBJ1-5	CASSLKGPVIQPQHF	TGTGCCAGCAGTTTGAAGGGGCCGGTGATTCAGCCCCAGCATTTT
-	TRBV7-8	-	TRBJ2-3	CASSFGSADTQYF	TGTGCCAGCAGCTTCGGTAGCGCAGATACGCAGTATTTT
-	TRBV12-3/TRBV12-4	-	TRBJ1-1	CAISQRNTEAFF	TGTGCCATTAGCCAGAGGAACACTGAAGCTTTCTTT
TRBD2	TRBV2	-	TRBJ2-5	CASSESTSRWATQYF	TGTGCCAGCAGTGAATCGACTAGCAGATGGGCGACCCAGTACTTC
-	TRBV5-4	-	TRBJ2-6	CASSLDTGANVLTF	TGTGCCAGCAGCCTCGACACCGGGGCCAACGTCCTGACTTTC
-	TRBV29-1	-	TRBJ2-3	CSVGPTGDTQYF	TGCAGCGTTGGGCCAACGGGAGATACGCAGTATTTT
-	TRBV29-1	-	TRBJ2-1	CSVEPGQFF	TGCAGCGTCGAGCCGGGGCAGTTCTTC
-	TRBV29-1	-	TRBJ1-2	CSVQVAVGGYTF	TGCAGCGTTCAAGTAGCAGTAGGAGGCTACACCTTC
TRBD1	TRBV20-1	-	TRBJ1-6	CSAGQGVAPLHF	TGCAGTGCCGGACAGGGGGTAGCGCCCCTCCACTTT
-	TRBV5-1	-	TRBJ1-3	CASRREGYSGNTIYF	TGCGCCAGCAGACGCGAAGGGTACTCTGGAAACACCATATATTTT
-	TRBV20-1	-	TRBJ2-7	CSTPARNSYEQYF	TGCAGTACGCCGGCCAGGAACTCCTACGAGCAGTACTTC
TRBD1	TRBV7-2	-	TRBJ2-3	CASRRTGVGNTQYF	TGTGCCAGCAGACGGACAGGGGTGGGAAATACGCAGTATTTT
-	TRBV20-1	-	TRBJ1-5	CSAWGGLNQPQHF	TGCAGTGCTTGGGGGGGGCTCAATCAGCCCCAGCATTTT
-	TRBV29-1	once	TRBJ2-1	CSVDRGTNEQFF	TGCAGCGTTGACCGGGGGACGAATGAGCAGTTCTTC
-	TRBV20-1	-	TRBJ1-1	CSASGDTEAFF	TGCAGTGCTTCAGGGGACACTGAAGCTTTCTTT
-	TRBV5-4	few	TRBJ2-3	CASSNRVGAYTDTQYF	TGTGCCAGCAGCAATAGGGTGGGGGCCTACACAGATACGCAGTATTTT
-	TRBV6-2/TRBV6-3	-	TRBJ2-7	CASSYYTLAEQYF	TGTGCCAGCAGTTATTACACCCTCGCCGAGCAGTACTTC
-	TRBV6-2/TRBV6-3	-	TRBJ2-5	CASRGQPQETQYF	TGTGCCAGCCGGGGGCAGCCCCAAGAGACCCAGTACTTC
TRBD1	TRBV20-1	-	TRBJ2-5	CSARPTGRETQYF	TGCAGTGCTAGGCCGACAGGGAGAGAGACCCAGTACTTC
TRBD1	TRBV29-1	-	TRBJ1-2	CSVTGAGPANYGYTF	TGCAGCGTTACAGGGGCCGGACCAGCTAACTATGGCTACACCTTC
-	TRBV3-1	-	TRBJ2-3	CASSPPFIADTQYF	TGTGCCAGCAGCCCGCCCTTCATCGCCGATACGCAGTATTTT
TRBD1	TRBV30	-	TRBJ1-1	CAWGTGVNTEAFF	TGTGCCTGGGGGACAGGTGTGAACACTGAAGCTTTCTTT
-	TRBV15	-	TRBJ1-5	CATSRGLDPQPQHF	TGTGCCACCAGCAGGGGCCTCGACCCTCAGCCCCAGCATTTT
-	TRBV2	-	TRBJ1-5	CASSHRVNSNQPQHF	TGTGCCAGCAGTCACAGGGTGAATAGCAATCAGCCCCAGCATTTT